This is a list of T cell receptor beta chains from one sample in a study of blood T cell repertoires in COVID-19. Generated by immunoSEQ multiplex PCR, the TCRdb table keeps only in-frame clones and is missing some. The sample comprises 30,000 to 40,000 clones, over 80% of which are singletons, and 15% to 18% rests with the top ten. Sequencing was carried out using peripheral blood. The receptor source for this set is a woman aged 30 to 39 in a cohort sampled during active COVID-19. Both conserved end residues are part of each CDR3. A D gene is named only where the DNA matches it firmly. Size is stated for part of the rows, as once, few or many counts, or as a class when the clone is expanded.

D: TRBD2
V: TRBV9
size: -
J: TRBJ2-2
DNA: TGTGCCAGCAGCGTAGCGCCGGTGGCAGGGGGGACTAGCGGGGCAAACACCGGGGAGCTGTTTTTT
CDR3: CASSVAPVAGGTSGANTGELFF

D: -
V: TRBV6-5
size: -
J: TRBJ2-5
DNA: TGTGCCAGCAGTTACCCGGGGGGAAGGGGGGGAGAGACCCAGTACTTC
CDR3: CASSYPGGRGGETQYF

D: TRBD1
V: TRBV29-1
size: -
J: TRBJ1-4
DNA: TGCACCGGACAGGATGAAAAACTGTTTTTT
CDR3: CTGQDEKLFF

D: -
V: TRBV7-2
size: -
J: TRBJ1-1
DNA: TGTGCCAGCAGCTTATCAATGAACACTGAAGCTTTCTTT
CDR3: CASSLSMNTEAFF

D: TRBD2
V: TRBV9
size: -
J: TRBJ2-1
DNA: TGTGCCAGCAGCGTAGAGGGGACTATGCCATACAATGAGCAGTTCTTC
CDR3: CASSVEGTMPYNEQFF

D: -
V: TRBV3-1/TRBV3-2
size: -
J: TRBJ1-4
DNA: TGTGCCAGCAGCACCACAGGGGAAAAACTGTTTTTT
CDR3: CASSTTGEKLFF

D: TRBD2
V: TRBV13
size: -
J: TRBJ2-1
DNA: TGTGCCAGCAGCTTAACTAGCGGGTCCTACAATGAGCAGTTCTTC
CDR3: CASSLTSGSYNEQFF

D: TRBD1
V: TRBV7-2
size: -
J: TRBJ1-4
DNA: TGTGCCAGCAGCTTAGGGGACAGGGGTGGTGAAAAACTGTTTTTT
CDR3: CASSLGDRGGEKLFF

D: -
V: TRBV5-6
size: -
J: TRBJ2-7
DNA: TGTGCCAGCAGCTTGGCCCAATCCTACGAGCAGTACTTC
CDR3: CASSLAQSYEQYF

D: -
V: TRBV9
size: -
J: TRBJ1-1
DNA: TGTGCCAGCAGCGTAGGTGGGGGGGCAGTAAGCACTGAAGCTTTCTTT
CDR3: CASSVGGGAVSTEAFF

D: TRBD1
V: TRBV28
size: -
J: TRBJ2-3
DNA: TGTGCCAGCAGGCCCCCAGATAGGACAGGGGACTCAGATACGCAGTATTTT
CDR3: CASRPPDRTGDSDTQYF

D: TRBD2
V: TRBV7-7
size: -
J: TRBJ2-1
DNA: TGTGCTAGCAGCGATCGGTCGGGACTAGCGGGAGGAAGATGTGAGCAGTTCTTC
CDR3: CASSDRSGLAGGRCEQFF

D: -
V: TRBV2
size: once
J: TRBJ1-1
DNA: TGTGCCAGCAGGCAGGGAATGAACACTGAAGCTTTCTTT
CDR3: CASRQGMNTEAFF

D: -
V: TRBV7-9
size: -
J: TRBJ1-1
DNA: TGTGCCAGCAGACCTACCGGGAGGTCGAACACTGAAGCTTTCTTT
CDR3: CASRPTGRSNTEAFF

D: TRBD1
V: TRBV6-5
size: -
J: TRBJ1-2
DNA: TGTGCCAGCAGCTTCCAGGGGGCGCGGGGCTACACCTTC
CDR3: CASSFQGARGYTF

D: -
V: TRBV11-1
size: -
J: TRBJ2-7
DNA: TGTGCCAGCAAAGGGAGAGGTTTCTCCTACGAGCAGTACTTC
CDR3: CASKGRGFSYEQYF

D: TRBD2
V: TRBV9
size: -
J: TRBJ2-7
DNA: TGTGCCAGCAGCGCGGGGGGGGCAGGGCCCTACGAGCAGTACTTC
CDR3: CASSAGGAGPYEQYF

D: TRBD1
V: TRBV29-1
size: -
J: TRBJ2-7
DNA: TGCAGCGCTGCCAGCACAGGGGCCGAGCAGTACTTC
CDR3: CSAASTGAEQYF

D: -
V: TRBV10-3
size: -
J: TRBJ2-1
DNA: TGTGCCATCAGTGAGTCGGGGACACAGTTCTTC
CDR3: CAISESGTQFF

D: -
V: TRBV30
size: -
J: TRBJ1-1
DNA: TGTGCCTGGTCGGCAGGTTGGGCGAACACTGAAGCTTTCTTT
CDR3: CAWSAGWANTEAFF

D: -
V: TRBV24-1
size: few
J: TRBJ2-2
DNA: TGTGCCACCAGTGCCCAAAACACCGGGGAGCTGTTTTTT
CDR3: CATSAQNTGELFF

D: TRBD1
V: TRBV10-2
size: -
J: TRBJ2-7
DNA: TGCGCCAGCAGGAATCACAGGGGCGCCTACGAGCAGTACTTC
CDR3: CASRNHRGAYEQYF

D: -
V: TRBV13
size: -
J: TRBJ1-1
DNA: TGTGCCAGCAGCTTAACTGGCACTGAAGCTTTCTTT
CDR3: CASSLTGTEAFF

D: -
V: TRBV20-1
size: -
J: TRBJ2-5
DNA: TGCAGCTTGGAGGAGGGAAAGACCCAGTACTTC
CDR3: CSLEEGKTQYF

D: -
V: TRBV5-1
size: -
J: TRBJ1-2
DNA: TGCGCCAGCAGCACCCCAAACGGAGGGGGCTACACCTTC
CDR3: CASSTPNGGGYTF

D: -
V: TRBV6-5
size: -
J: TRBJ2-7
DNA: TGTGCCAGCAGTTACTCCCTGACAGGAGAGGGCTACGAGCAGTACTTC
CDR3: CASSYSLTGEGYEQYF

D: -
V: TRBV18
size: once
J: TRBJ1-4
DNA: TGTGCCAGCTCGATATTAGATGAAAAACTGTTTTTT
CDR3: CASSILDEKLFF

D: -
V: TRBV14
size: -
J: TRBJ2-4
DNA: TGTGCCAGCAGCCAAGGATCGGGCACAGGAACCAAAAACATTCAGTACTTC
CDR3: CASSQGSGTGTKNIQYF

D: -
V: TRBV6-5
size: -
J: TRBJ1-1
DNA: TGTGCCAGCACACCCCGTTGGGGGGGCGAAGCTTTCTTT
CDR3: CASTPRWGGEAFF

D: TRBD1
V: TRBV19
size: -
J: TRBJ1-4
DNA: TGTGCCAGTAGATTAGGACAGGGTGTTAATGAAAAACTGTTTTTT
CDR3: CASRLGQGVNEKLFF

D: -
V: TRBV6-5
size: -
J: TRBJ1-2
DNA: TGTGCCAGTGGGACCGTCCGGAGGGGTAACTATGGCTACACCTTC
CDR3: CASGTVRRGNYGYTF

D: -
V: TRBV28
size: -
J: TRBJ2-3
DNA: TGTGCCAGCACCAAGGGCCCCGGGAGCAAAACAGATACGCAGTATTTT
CDR3: CASTKGPGSKTDTQYF

D: -
V: TRBV6-2/TRBV6-3
size: -
J: TRBJ2-5
DNA: TGTGCCAGCAGTTACTGGACAGCAGAGACCCAGTACTTC
CDR3: CASSYWTAETQYF

D: TRBD2
V: TRBV6-5
size: -
J: TRBJ2-7
DNA: TGTGCCAGCAGCGAGCGGGACTTCTCCTACGAGCAGTACTTC
CDR3: CASSERDFSYEQYF

D: TRBD1
V: TRBV19
size: -
J: TRBJ1-2
DNA: TGTGCCAGTAGTGTTACAGGGGGCTATGGCTACACCTTC
CDR3: CASSVTGGYGYTF

D: TRBD1
V: TRBV25-1
size: -
J: TRBJ2-7
DNA: TGTGCCAGCAGCACCGGGACAGCCTACGAGCAGTACTTC
CDR3: CASSTGTAYEQYF

D: TRBD1
V: TRBV7-9
size: -
J: TRBJ1-1
DNA: TGTGCCAGCAGCTGGGACAGCTATGCAATGAACACTGAAGCTTTCTTT
CDR3: CASSWDSYAMNTEAFF

D: -
V: TRBV18
size: -
J: TRBJ2-3
DNA: TGTGCCAGCTCACCACCGTGGACGACGGGGACAGATACGCAGTATTTT
CDR3: CASSPPWTTGTDTQYF

D: -
V: TRBV11-3
size: -
J: TRBJ2-7
DNA: TGTGCCAGCAGCTTAGATGGGCAGCTGGCCGAGCAGTACTTC
CDR3: CASSLDGQLAEQYF

D: TRBD2
V: TRBV7-9
size: -
J: TRBJ2-1
DNA: TGTGCCAGCAGCTTAGCGAGGCTAGCGGGAGAGGATGAGCAGTTCTTC
CDR3: CASSLARLAGEDEQFF

D: -
V: TRBV7-2
size: -
J: TRBJ2-6
DNA: TGTGCCAGCAGCCTATACTCTGGGGCCAACGTCCTGACTTTC
CDR3: CASSLYSGANVLTF

D: -
V: TRBV6-5
size: -
J: TRBJ1-2
DNA: TGTGCCGTAGGGGACACCCTTAAAAGGAACTATGGCTACACCTTC
CDR3: CAVGDTLKRNYGYTF

D: -
V: TRBV19
size: -
J: TRBJ2-1
DNA: TGTGCCAGTAGACCCGCTTTGGCGGGTTACAATGAGCAGTTCTTC
CDR3: CASRPALAGYNEQFF

D: -
V: TRBV7-8
size: -
J: TRBJ2-2
DNA: TGTGCCAGCAGCTCCGTGAACACCGGGGAGCTGTTTTTT
CDR3: CASSSVNTGELFF

D: TRBD1
V: TRBV5-1
size: -
J: TRBJ1-4
DNA: TGCGCCAGCAGCCTTAGAGGGACAGGGGTTCGTGAAAAACTGTTTTTT
CDR3: CASSLRGTGVREKLFF

D: TRBD2
V: TRBV4-3
size: -
J: TRBJ2-3
DNA: TGCGCCAGCAGCCAAGGGGGGGGTTCTAGCACAGATACGCAGTATTTT
CDR3: CASSQGGGSSTDTQYF

D: -
V: TRBV5-6
size: -
J: TRBJ2-1
DNA: TGTGCCAGCCTAAGTCGACTGTACAATGAGCAGTTCTTC
CDR3: CASLSRLYNEQFF

D: TRBD2
V: TRBV4-3
size: -
J: TRBJ2-7
DNA: TGCGCCAGCAGCCAAGATTGGGCTAGCGGAGAGGGAGGATACTTC
CDR3: CASSQDWASGEGGYF

D: -
V: TRBV19
size: -
J: TRBJ2-1
DNA: TGTGCCAGTCAGAGGGGGGGTAGCTCCTACAATGAGCAGTTCTTC
CDR3: CASQRGGSSYNEQFF

D: -
V: TRBV7-2
size: -
J: TRBJ1-5
DNA: TGTGCCAGCAGCTCACAAATCGGGGTAGATAATCAGCCCCAGCATTTT
CDR3: CASSSQIGVDNQPQHF

D: -
V: TRBV5-3
size: few
J: TRBJ1-5
DNA: TGTGCCAGAAGACGAACCCAGGGGCGCAATCAGCCCCAGCATTTT
CDR3: CARRRTQGRNQPQHF

D: -
V: TRBV19
size: -
J: TRBJ1-5
DNA: TGTGCCAGTAGTATAATGGCGGATCAGCCCCAGCATTTT
CDR3: CASSIMADQPQHF

D: -
V: TRBV19
size: -
J: TRBJ2-2
DNA: TGTGCCAGTACCAGTTTCAACACCGGGGAGCTGTTTTTT
CDR3: CASTSFNTGELFF

D: TRBD2
V: TRBV6-5
size: -
J: TRBJ2-7
DNA: TGTGCCAGCAGTTTCGGGGGGGAGCTATCCTACGAGCAGTACTTC
CDR3: CASSFGGELSYEQYF

D: -
V: TRBV7-8
size: once
J: TRBJ1-1
DNA: TGTGCCAGCAGCTTACACCCGGAGAGAATGAACACTGAAGCTTTCTTT
CDR3: CASSLHPERMNTEAFF

D: TRBD1
V: TRBV18
size: -
J: TRBJ1-4
DNA: TGTGCCAGCTCACCAGACAGGGAGGTTGAAAAACTGTTTTTT
CDR3: CASSPDREVEKLFF